A single sample is the source of the 15 T cell receptor beta chains below, sequenced in a study of beta chain features in type 1 diabetes listed by TCRdb under 2018. Library preparation used the immunoSEQ multiplex PCR assay. All of the isolated RNA was reverse transcribed with the High Capacity cDNA Reverse Transcription Kit, so expressed TCRB transcripts were sequenced. Here the immuneACCESS table is served through TCRdb, limited to in-frame sequences with V and J called. Missing clones are a known gap in these copies; in checked studies unresolved V genes cover under half, and the rest lacks a known reason. The sample table holds hundreds of thousands of clones, of which approximately 11% were seen once. The ten largest clones capture around 0.017% of the sample. Summary of the overall study and its limitations: Type 1 diabetes patients showed a moderate but significant shortening of TCRB CDR3 length in all four CD4+ subsets.

Their antigens are not known. Input material: naive CD4+ T cells from blood. Explained via the paper, the cell subset or site label denotes: true naive CD4+ T cells. The receptors here all came from a man aged 30-40 years with type 1 diabetes.

This clone was observed a few times. One end of the junction is discordant with germline, which a read error may explain. The chain recombines TRBV7-7 with TRBJ2-2; perhaps TRBD1 as D (6 bases). Germline V CDR1 and CDR2: SSHAT, FNYEAQ (reference sequence). The CDR3 sequence is 15 residues long. Written as DNA, the CDR3 is TGTGCTAGCAGCTTAAGCTTGGGGGCGACCGGGGAGCTGTTTTTT. Amino acids: CASSLSLGATGELFF.

This clone was seen more than once but under ten times. J is TRBJ2-1 and V is TRBV19; 9 bases line up with TRBD2. There are 17 residues in the CDR3. V lost 1 base and J lost 7; bases outside the gene matches: 11. CDR1 and CDR2 from the germline V gene are LNHDA and SQIVND (reference sequence). CDR3 amino acids: CASSIGRLAGKGNEQFF. Here the CDR3 DNA reads TGTGCCAGTAGTATAGGTAGGCTAGCGGGGAAGGGGAATGAGCAGTTCTTC.

The chain combines TRBV7-9 with TRBJ1-2; D is unresolved. The CDR3 is 14 residues long. From germline, CDR1 is SEHNR and CDR2 FQNEAQ (reference sequence). V gave up 1 base and J gave up 6 bases, with 12 bases separating them. In nucleotides, the CDR3 is TGTGCCAGCAGCTTAGGATCAGTCAAGAATGGCTACACCTTC. It specifies CASSLGSVKNGYTF. The complete variable domain, with remaining parts taken from reference TRBV7-9 and TRBJ1-2, reads DTGVSQNPRHKITKRGQNVTFRCDPISEHNRLYWYRQTLGQGPEFLTYFQNEAQLEKSRLLSDRFSAERPKGSFSTLEIQRTEQGDSAMYLCASSLGSVKNGYTFGSGTRLTVV.

The table lists this clone with a few counts. This chain connects TRBV9 to TRBJ2-1; a weak D match, TRBD1 (5 bases). Germline CDR1 is SGDLS and CDR2 is YYNGEE. The CDR3 has 14 residues. Trimming took 5 bases from V and 5 from J, leaving 14 bases between them. The CDR3 coding sequence is TGTGCCAGCAGAGCCTGGCAGGGAAACAATGAGCAGTTCTTC. Translation: CASRAWQGNNEQFF. Full variable domain (outside the CDR3, taken from reference TRBV9 and TRBJ2-1): DSGVTQTPKHLITATGQRVTLRCSPRSGDLSVYWYQQSLDQGLQFLIQYYNGEERAKGNILERFSAQQFPDLHSELNLSSLELGDSALYFCASRAWQGNNEQFFGPGTRLTVL.

This clone has only a few counts. CDR3 protein: CASSPDRTEQYF. CDR3 DNA: TGTGCCAGCAGCCCGGACAGGACCGAGCAGTACTTC. This rearrangement joins TRBV7-8 to TRBJ2-7, with TRBD1 matching 7 bases. Germline CDR1 and CDR2: SGHVS and FQNEAQ. The CDR3 has 12 residues. The trim removed 5 bases at V and 6 bases at J, leaving 4 bases unmatched.

The chain joins TRBV4-1 to TRBJ1-3; maybe TRBD1 (5 bases). Trimming removed 2 bases at V and 3 bases at J, with 14 bases between. The CDR3 contains 16 residues. CDR1 is MGHRA, CDR2 YSYEKL, per germline. The DNA of the CDR3 is TGCGCCAGCAGCCAAACCAGGGCAAGGAATGGAAACACCATATATTTT. Encoded protein: CASSQTRARNGNTIYF.

This clone was counted a few times. The chain carries TRBV2 and TRBJ2-7, with a tentative D call TRBD1 (6 bases). The CDR3 runs 15 residues. Trimming stripped 3 bases from V and 2 bases from J, with 14 bases between. In germline, CDR1 is SNHLY, CDR2 FYNNEI. As DNA, the CDR3 is TGTGCCAGCAGTGATCGAACAGGGCTAACCTACGAGCAGTACTTC. Translating it yields CASSDRTGLTYEQYF.

The gene calls are TRBV7-9 and TRBJ2-1; no clear D. The CDR3 has 16 amino acids. V shed 5 bases and J shed 0 bases, with 14 bases lying between them. The V gene's germline CDR1 is SEHNR and CDR2 FQNEAQ (reference sequence). The CDR3 protein is CASSLQAWASYNEQFF. The CDR3 region has the DNA TGTGCCAGCAGCCTTCAAGCCTGGGCCTCCTACAATGAGCAGTTCTTC.

The chain combines TRBV7-2 with TRBJ1-6; TRBD1 matches 7 bases. There are 14 residues in the CDR3. Losses at the gene ends were 5 bases for V and 7 bases for J; bases not matched to a gene: 5. Germline lookup yields CDR1 SGHTA and CDR2 FQGNSA. The CDR3 reads CASSRQGVNSPLHF. The CDR3 DNA sequence: TGTGCCAGCAGCCGACAGGGTGTCAATTCACCCCTCCACTTT.

There are a few counts of this clone. The CDR3 protein is CARVEGGTNYGYTF. CDR3 bases: TGTGCCCGGGTCGAGGGGGGGACCAACTATGGCTACACCTTC. V gene TRBV30 combines with J gene TRBJ1-2, with D possibly TRBD1 on 6 matching bases. V was shortened by 8 bases and J by 2 bases, with 18 bases between the two germline ends. The length of the CDR3 is 14 residues. Germline CDR1 and CDR2: GTSNPN and SVGIG (reference sequence).

The CDR3 is CASSGGQYYEQYF. Written as DNA, the CDR3 is TGTGCCAGCAGTGGCGGACAGTACTACGAGCAGTACTTC. The chain couples TRBV6-1 to TRBJ2-7, with TRBD1 as a possible D gene (6 bases). V lost 4 bases and J 3 bases, leaving 10 bases between the germline ends. Germline values: CDR1 MNHNS, CDR2 SASEGT. This CDR3 has 13 residues.

The chain combines TRBV7-9 with TRBJ2-7, with 7 bases lining up with TRBD1. The CDR3 is 13 residues long. Per germline, CDR1 SEHNR and CDR2 FQNEAQ (reference sequence). The J segment lost 0 bases and the V segment lost 5 bases, leaving 1 base of the junction unmatched. In nucleotides, the CDR3 is TGTGCCAGCAGCCGGGACAGCTCCTACGAGCAGTACTTC. Translated, it gives CASSRDSSYEQYF.

The count of this clone is one. J is TRBJ1-1 and V is TRBV5-1; D uncertain. Trimming took off 2 bases at V and 2 bases at J, with 7 bases between the two ends. This CDR3 has 13 residues. Germline assignment: CDR1 SGHRS and CDR2 YFSETQ. CDR3 nucleotide sequence: TGCGCCAGCAGCTTCAACTTAAACACTGAAGCTTTCTTT. This codes for CASSFNLNTEAFF. Full variable domain (rest looked up from reference TRBV5-1 and TRBJ1-1): KAGVTQTPRYLIKTRGQQVTLSCSPISGHRSVSWYQQTPGQGLQFLFEYFSETQRNKGNFPGRFSGRQFSNSRSEMNVSTLELGDSALYLCASSFNLNTEAFFGQGTRLTVV.

The CDR3 DNA reads as TGTGCCAGCAGTGGAGTTCAGGGGGTTGGCACAGATACGCAGTATTTT. It specifies CASSGVQGVGTDTQYF. The chain links TRBV2 to TRBJ2-3; 7 nucleotides agree with TRBD1. Germline V gene sequence: CDR1 SNHLY, CDR2 FYNNEI. V was pared by 4 bases and J by 1 base, with 8 bases of the junction left unmatched. This CDR3 contains 16 residues. The entire variable domain, with the rest obtained from reference TRBV2 and TRBJ2-3, is as follows: EPEVTQTPSHQVTQMGQEVILRCVPISNHLYFYWYRQILGQKVEFLVSFYNNEISEKSEIFDDQFSVERPDGSNFTLKIRSTKLEDSAMYFCASSGVQGVGTDTQYFGPGTRLTVL.

The V and J genes are TRBV28 and TRBJ2-7; D might be TRBD1 (5 bases). This CDR3 region has 14 residues. Germline V gene lookup returns CDR1 MDHEN and CDR2 SYDVKM. The V end was cut by 5 bases, the J end by 0 bases, with 11 bases between. The DNA of the CDR3 is TGTGCCAGCAGTATAGACAGTAACTCCTACGAGCAGTACTTC. Translating it yields CASSIDSNSYEQYF.